The 6 T cell receptor beta chains below were found in one sample sequenced in a study of T cell responses to AZD1222 COVID-19 vaccine. Method: immunoSEQ multiplex PCR; TCRdb's copy keeps in-frame clones and lacks some. The sample records some 99,000 clones, nearly 90% being singletons. This specimen was peripheral blood, taken on day 0 of AZD1222 vaccination. The receptors shown here come from an adult in good health.

The V gene is TRBV3-1 (or the pseudogene TRBV3-2), the J gene TRBJ1-2; TRBD1 agrees at 11 bases. Germline V gives CDR1 LGHDT, CDR2 YNNKEL (reference sequence). V lost 3 bases, J lost 6 bases, and 6 bases stayed unmatched. This CDR3 has 15 amino acids. The DNA of the CDR3 is TGTGCCAGCAGCCACCGGACAGGGGGCAACAATGGCTACACCTTC. Translation gives CASSHRTGGNNGYTF.

In DNA, the CDR3 is TGTGCCAGCAGCCTGCGTGGACAGGGCTACACCATATATTTT. This gives the protein CASSLRGQGYTIYF. The rearrangement uses TRBV5-4 and TRBJ1-3, with TRBD1 identical over 8 bases. This CDR3 is built from 14 residues. Germline lookup yields CDR1 SGHNT and CDR2 YYREEE (reference sequence). The ends lost 4 bases at V and 8 bases at J; junction bases unmatched: 8.

The gene calls are TRBV6-2 or TRBV6-3 and TRBJ2-2; D remains unclear. The V gene lost 1 base and the J gene lost 2 bases, with 2 bases spanning the gap. Germline-derived CDR1 and CDR2 are MNHEY and SVGEGT. There are 13 residues in the CDR3. CDR3 sequence (DNA): TGTGCCAGCAGTTACTACAACACCGGGGAGCTGTTTTTT. Translated: CASSYYNTGELFF.

CDR3: CASSPDHDGAGQPQHF. The CDR3 region has the DNA TGTGCCAGCAGCCCGGACCACGACGGGGCGGGTCAGCCCCAGCATTTT. The chain employs TRBV3-1 (or the pseudogene TRBV3-2) and TRBJ1-5, with TRBD1 as a possible D gene (5 bases). Deletions cut 4 bases from V and 6 bases from J, with 19 bases between. Germline CDR1 reads LGHDT; CDR2 reads YNNKEL (reference sequence). The CDR3 loop spans 16 amino acids.

The chain joins TRBV27 to TRBJ2-2; D may be TRBD1 (8 bases). Trimming pared 6 bases from V and 5 bases from J, leaving 13 bases between. The CDR3 sequence is 14 residues long. Looked up from germline, CDR1 is MNHEY and CDR2 is SMNVEV (reference sequence). For the CDR3, the DNA is TGTGCCAGCAGATCACAGGGGGGGACCGGGGAGCTGTTTTTT. The encoded protein is CASRSQGGTGELFF.

In this sample, this clone turned up a few times. The V gene is TRBV5-4, the J gene TRBJ2-5; 12 bases match TRBD2. Germline loops: CDR1 SGHNT, CDR2 YYREEE (reference sequence). The CDR3 is 16 residues long. Losses at the gene ends were 4 bases for V and 9 bases for J; bases not matched to a gene: 13. CDR3 coding DNA: TGTGCCAGCAGCCGCCCCGGACTAGCGGGGCCCGTGGCCCAGTACTTC. Protein sequence: CASSRPGLAGPVAQYF.